The 14 T cell receptor beta chains presented below share a single source sample, sequenced in a study of blood T cell repertoires in COVID-19. TCRdb's copy holds only in-frame clones and misses some; the assay was immunoSEQ multiplex PCR. Here the sample spans under 250,000 clones, around 82% being singletons. Sequencing used peripheral blood. These receptors originate from a woman aged 25 to 39 who had recovered from COVID-19.

This clone was seen more than once but under ten times. The V and J genes are TRBV9 and TRBJ2-1; 10 nucleotides agree with TRBD2. This CDR3 region has 15 residues. J gave up 9 bases and V 3 bases, and 9 bases lay outside the gene matches. Germline values: CDR1 SGDLS, CDR2 YYNGEE. The CDR3 sequence is CASSETSGILTEQFF. The CDR3 DNA reads TGTGCCAGCAGCGAAACTAGCGGGATCCTGACTGAGCAGTTCTTC.

The chain has TRBV6-5 and TRBJ1-6, with 9 nucleotides matching TRBD1. Germline V gene sequence: CDR1 MNHEY, CDR2 SVGAGI. The CDR3 extends over 16 amino acids. With V trimmed by 2 bases and J by 14 bases, 13 bases remained unmatched. The CDR3 spells CASSYPLPGQGGTLHF. DNA for the CDR3: TGTGCCAGCAGTTACCCCTTACCGGGACAGGGAGGAACCCTCCACTTT.

The rearrangement joins TRBV29-1 to TRBJ2-3, with TRBD2 matching 8 bases. The CDR3 is made up of 14 amino acids. With 2 bases clipped from V and 6 bases from J, the junction kept 7 bases outside the gene matches. Germline CDR1 SQVTM, CDR2 ANQGSEA. CDR3 nucleotide sequence: TGCAGCGTTGAAAGAGCGGGAGTGGTGGATACGCAGTATTTT. Protein sequence: CSVERAGVVDTQYF.

V usage is TRBV7-8 and J usage is TRBJ2-1, with 9 bases identical to TRBD2. The ends lost 0 bases at V and 1 base at J; junction bases unmatched: 10. Germline V CDR1 and CDR2: SGHVS, FQNEAQ. The CDR3 spans 19 residues. CDR3: CASSLAPASGVGSYNEQFF. The CDR3 DNA reads TGTGCCAGCAGCTTAGCCCCGGCTAGCGGGGTAGGATCCTACAATGAGCAGTTCTTC.

This clone was seen a few times. The V call is TRBV4-1, the J call TRBJ2-7; D ambiguous. This CDR3 contains 15 residues. With 0 bases removed from V and 2 bases from J, the gap between germline ends came to 11 bases. CDR1 is MGHRA, CDR2 YSYEKL, per germline. CDR3 nucleotide sequence: TGCGCCAGCAGCCAAGAGCAGGCGCAAGCCTACGAGCAGTACTTC. Protein: CASSQEQAQAYEQYF.

The rearrangement uses TRBV5-1 and TRBJ2-2, with 8 bases identical to TRBD2. J lost 0 bases, V lost 2 bases, and 6 bases had no gene match. The CDR3 sequence is 17 residues long. Germline V gene data show CDR1 as SGHRS and CDR2 as YFSETQ. The CDR3 protein is CASSFTSGLTNTGELFF. CDR3 nucleotide sequence: TGCGCCAGCAGCTTCACTAGCGGACTTACGAACACCGGGGAGCTGTTTTTT.

This clone has just a few counts. The chain has TRBV5-1 and TRBJ1-6; 7 bases match TRBD1. Unmatched junction bases numbered 3, after V lost 4 bases and J lost 8 bases. Germline V gives CDR1 SGHRS, CDR2 YFSETQ. This CDR3 comprises 13 residues. CDR3 sequence: CASSVTGHSPLHF. DNA for the CDR3: TGCGCCAGCAGCGTGACAGGGCATTCACCCCTCCACTTT.

This sequence joins TRBV27 and TRBJ2-3; 7 bases agree with TRBD2. The CDR3 runs to 15 residues. Germline V CDR1 and CDR2: MNHEY, SMNVEV (reference sequence). The V and J ends lost 7 bases and 4 bases, in that order; junction bases with no gene match: 11. The CDR3 DNA reads TGTGCCAGCAAGCCGACTAGCTATCAATCAGATACGCAGTATTTT. Translation gives CASKPTSYQSDTQYF.

The chain joins TRBV27 to TRBJ2-1; 9 positions match TRBD2. The trim removed 3 bases at V and 14 bases at J, leaving 8 bases unmatched. This CDR3 has 13 residues. CDR1 is MNHEY and CDR2 is SMNVEV in the germline V gene (reference sequence). For the CDR3, the DNA is TGTGCCAGCAGTTTTGGAGTCCTAGCGGGAAAGTTCTTC. As protein: CASSFGVLAGKFF.

This chain joins TRBV12-3 or TRBV12-4 and TRBJ2-7; 8 bases fit TRBD1. The V and J ends lost 8 bases and 7 bases, in that order; junction bases with no gene match: 10. The CDR3 consists of 13 residues. CDR3 in amino acids: CASAGTGPWEQYF. CDR3 bases: TGTGCCAGCGCTGGGACAGGTCCCTGGGAGCAGTACTTC.

This clone was observed a single time. The chain combines TRBV11-2 with TRBJ1-1; no clear D. The CDR3 sequence is 11 residues long. Germline CDR1 reads SGHAT; CDR2 reads FQNNGV. The V gene lost 5 bases and the J gene lost 8 bases, with 9 bases spanning the gap. DNA for the CDR3: TGTGCCAGCAGCCTATCGATAGAAGCTTTCTTT. Translating it yields CASSLSIEAFF.

This clone was counted between two and nine times. V is TRBV2 and J is TRBJ2-7; tentative D call: TRBD1 (6 bases). Per germline, CDR1 SNHLY and CDR2 FYNNEI. The CDR3 consists of 13 residues. Trimming shortened V by 6 bases and J by 3 bases, and 12 bases separated the two germline ends. The CDR3 here is CASRGQGYYEQYF. DNA of the CDR3: TGTGCCAGCAGGGGTCAGGGGTACTACGAGCAGTACTTC. Supplemented by reference TRBV2 and TRBJ2-7, the full variable domain reads EPEVTQTPSHQVTQMGQEVILRCVPISNHLYFYWYRQILGQKVEFLVSFYNNEISEKSEIFDDQFSVERPDGSNFTLKIRSTKLEDSAMYFCASRGQGYYEQYFGPGTRLTVT.

This chain uses TRBV5-1 with TRBJ1-2, with 10 bases matching TRBD1. The CDR3 is 14 residues long. V shed 0 bases and J 5 bases; nucleotides not matched to a gene: 1. Germline V gene sequence: CDR1 SGHRS, CDR2 YFSETQ. The CDR3 bases are TGCGCCAGCAGCTTGGGGACAGGGGGGTATGGCTACACCTTC. Residues: CASSLGTGGYGYTF.

The J gene is TRBJ2-1, the V gene TRBV6-5; D is possibly TRBD2 (6 bases). This CDR3 region has 14 residues. Deletions cut 3 bases from V and 9 bases from J, with 15 bases between. The germline CDR1 and CDR2 sequences are MNHEY and SVGAGI. The CDR3 DNA reads TGTGCCAGCAGTTATGGAGGGTCTTTAAGTGAGCAGTTCTTC. This encodes CASSYGGSLSEQFF.